This T cell receptor (beta chain) was obtained from a study of regulatory T cells in long-lasting Graves disease (dated by TCRdb to about 2021). For the wider study: Persistent Graves' disease was defined as persistently positive TSH receptor autoantibodies together with antithyroid drug treatment for over 5 years. Persistent Graves' disease patients were compared with newly diagnosed Graves' disease patients by peripheral blood TCR sequencing and RNA sequencing. A total of roughly 35 samples were covered by TCR sequencing, comprising approximately 13 persistent and roughly 20 newly diagnosed Graves' disease patients. The study was registered as a clinical trial and conducted in China. Antithyroid drugs had been taken for approximately ten years on average by persistent Graves' disease patients in the clinical cohort. The paper as a whole reports these results and caveats: Peripheral blood alone was examined, since thyroid tissue, which constituted the primary lesion, could not be accessed. The small sample size was acknowledged by the authors as a limitation that may reduce accuracy. Persistent patients shared more public clonotypes among themselves (around 2,700) than newly diagnosed patients did (roughly 920). Lower TCR Shannon entropy and fewer highly expanded clones were observed in persistent Graves' disease patients than in newly diagnosed patients, which suggested clonal expansion. Sequencing and analysis were limited to the TCR beta chain. Persistent disease showed preferential use of TRBV28, TRBJ1-2 and TRBJ2-5, whereas newly diagnosed disease favored TRBV20-1 and TRBJ2-1.

Library generation was performed with multiplex PCR. Sequencing used an Illumina HiSeq 4000. iRepertoire HTBI primers and Arm-PCR amplification of CDR3 regions were used to construct TCR beta libraries. PCR products were gel purified before sequencing. On the study's bioinformatics: Gene usage analysis of CDR3 amino acid clonotypes used the roughly 60 TRBV and fewer than 15 TRBJ segments found across samples. Filtered high-quality paired reads were merged into contigs using COPE and FqMerger. BLAST was used to align contigs to IMGT TRBV, TRBD and TRBJ reference genes, with CDR3 defined following IMGT. Any clonotype with a frequency above 0.1% was classified as a highly expanded clone. Shannon entropy served as the measure of repertoire diversity, while the Gini coefficient captured V-J evenness. A clonotype found in more than one individual was treated as public. TCRdb itself trimmed the public reads at Q25 with fastp, ran MiXCR and retained productive beta chains. Duplicate CDR3 protein sequences are folded into a single record with the most common DNA and genes. The V and J calls here are based on TCRdb, not the publication. A total of approximately 400,000 distinct CDR3 sequences appear in this sample, less than 25% of them only once. Jointly, the top ten make up under 25% of the sample.

Many counts were recorded for this clonotype. What antigen it recognizes has not been identified. No base-level quality is on record; no much larger clone is a single base apart. V is pared back by 5 bases and J by 5 bases, with 10 bases lying between the germline termini. From the cysteine up to the phenylalanine, the CDR3 has a length of 12 residues. Only CDR3 DNA is held: 36 bases, read in frame from base 1. From the germline V gene, CDR1 is MDHEN and CDR2 is SYDVKM. Read against the paper, the sample's time point label means: persistent/refractory GD, antithyroid drugs over 5 years with positive TRAb. For both TCR sequencing and RNA sequencing, RNA was extracted from PBMCs in TRIzol. Graves' disease was diagnosed according to American Thyroid Association guidelines. Patients for the study were recruited at an endocrinology department in Xi'an, China. From each patient, about 9.7 milliliters of peripheral blood was collected into an EDTA anticoagulant tube. Ficoll Paque Plus density gradient separation was used to isolate PBMCs, and no additional T cell sorting was done. An Agilent 2100 Bioanalyzer and agarose gel were used to assess RNA quality, and a NanoDrop 2000 was used to measure RNA concentration.

The V gene is TRBV28 and the J gene is TRBJ2-7; the D gene is not confidently resolved. Sample: peripheral blood mononuclear cells (PBMCs), taken when the disease was refractory, from a patient treated with antithyroid drugs. This TCR derives from a female donor with Graves disease. The CDR3 protein sequence reads: CASSPNRDEQYF. The nucleotide sequence reads TGTGCCAGCAGTCCCAATAGGGACGAGCAGTACTTC.